One sample yielded the 15 T cell receptor beta chains listed below, sequenced in a study of chemoradiotherapy in HPV16-positive cancers. This table comes from immunoSEQ multiplex PCR, and its TCRdb copy is limited to in-frame clones, with some not included. The sample shows approximately 9,800 clones, about 90% of them seen only once. The sample was blood, taken from a patient who underwent chemoradiotherapy. These receptors originate from a human donor with HPV-associated anogenital cancer.

V usage is TRBV7-6 and J usage is TRBJ1-1, with D unclear. The germline V gene encodes CDR1 SGHVS and CDR2 FNYEAQ. V was trimmed by 1 base and J by 4 bases, leaving 7 bases between them. This CDR3 is 13 amino acids long. The CDR3 region is CASSLGGPTEAFF. In DNA form, the CDR3 reads TGTGCCAGCAGCTTAGGAGGGCCCACTGAAGCTTTCTTT.

V is TRBV7-9 and J is TRBJ2-7; 8 nucleotides align to TRBD1. J lost 0 bases, V lost 4 bases, and 8 bases had no gene match. There are 16 residues in the CDR3. The germline V gene has CDR1 SEHNR and CDR2 FQNEAQ (reference sequence). CDR3 sequence reads: CASSSRTGPSSYEQYF. CDR3 nucleotide sequence: TGTGCCAGCAGCTCTCGGACAGGGCCAAGCTCCTACGAGCAGTACTTC.

V usage is TRBV29-1 and J usage is TRBJ1-2, with 7 bases identical to TRBD1. The CDR3 covers 13 residues. V shed 3 bases and J 4 bases; nucleotides not matched to a gene: 5. CDR1 is SQVTM and CDR2 is ANQGSEA in the germline V gene. DNA for the CDR3: TGCAGCGTTGAGGGGGGACAGATCTATGGCTACACCTTC. As protein: CSVEGGQIYGYTF.

The CDR3 DNA reads TGTGCCAGCAGCTTAAACCCAGGACTAGCGGGGGACCAAGAGACCCAGTACTTC. It is translated as CASSLNPGLAGDQETQYF. The chain joins TRBV7-2 to TRBJ2-5; 13 bases are shared with TRBD2. This CDR3 comprises 18 residues. Germline V gene lookup returns CDR1 SGHTA and CDR2 FQGNSA. J gave up 0 bases and V 2 bases, and 6 bases lay outside the gene matches.

For this clone: The CDR3 does not end in the conserved phenylalanine or tryptophan, so this is likely a read error. The chain employs TRBV25-1 and TRBJ1-5, with unresolved D. The V gene's germline CDR1 is MGHDK and CDR2 SYGVNS. V dropped 4 bases and J dropped 3 bases, with 16 bases sitting between them. The CDR3 covers 16 residues. This CDR3 reads CASSAGSQSFNQPQHL. CDR3 nucleotides: TGTGCCAGCAGTGCGGGGAGTCAATCTTTCAATCAGCCCCAGCATCTT.

The J gene is TRBJ2-7, the V gene TRBV4-1, with a tentative D call TRBD1 (6 bases). The CDR3 sequence is 11 residues long. Germline-derived CDR1 and CDR2 are MGHRA and YSYEKL. Trimming stripped 1 base from V and 8 bases from J, with 6 bases between. CDR3 in amino acids: CASSQGDKQYF. DNA for the CDR3: TGCGCCAGCAGCCAAGGGGACAAGCAGTACTTC.

The V gene is TRBV5-1, the J gene TRBJ1-4; D call uncertain. Germline V gene lookup returns CDR1 SGHRS and CDR2 YFSETQ. The CDR3 length is 13 residues. Deletions cut 5 bases from V and 3 bases from J, with 8 bases between. The CDR3 loop is CASREAANEKLFF. The CDR3 DNA reads TGCGCCAGCAGGGAGGCAGCTAATGAAAAACTGTTTTTT.

This chain links TRBV27 with TRBJ2-3; 9 bases align to TRBD1. CDR3 size: 17 residues. Germline lookup yields CDR1 MNHEY and CDR2 SMNVEV (reference sequence). J lost 4 bases, V lost 0 bases, and 8 bases had no gene match. CDR3 in DNA: TGTGCCAGCAGTTTATCGAAAAGGACAGGGGTACCAGATACGCAGTATTTT. It translates to CASSLSKRTGVPDTQYF.

V usage is TRBV4-2 and J usage is TRBJ2-5, with 8 bases fitting TRBD1. The CDR3 is made up of 16 amino acids. With 5 bases clipped from V and 2 bases from J, the junction kept 10 bases outside the gene matches. The germline V gene encodes CDR1 LGHNA and CDR2 YNFKEQ. CDR3 loop: CASSSRQGLGQETQYF. The DNA of the CDR3 is TGTGCCAGCAGCTCCCGACAGGGGTTAGGGCAAGAGACCCAGTACTTC.

The V gene is TRBV19, the J gene TRBJ1-6; TRBD1 agrees at 7 bases. The germline CDR1 and CDR2 sequences are LNHDA and SQIVND (reference sequence). Trimming cost V 5 bases and J 13 bases; bases outside gene matches: 8. This CDR3 has 13 amino acids. The CDR3 loop is CASSSNRGTPLHF. The CDR3 DNA sequence: TGTGCCAGTAGTTCCAACAGGGGTACGCCCCTCCACTTT.

V and J are TRBV10-3 and TRBJ1-1; D is unclear. From germline, CDR1 is ENHRY and CDR2 SYGVKD. Trimming took 2 bases from V and 6 from J, leaving 10 bases between them. This CDR3 region has 13 residues. This chain's CDR3 is CAISEETGAEAFF. CDR3 bases: TGTGCCATCAGTGAGGAGACCGGGGCTGAAGCTTTCTTT.

The chain uses TRBV2 and TRBJ1-1; D is ambiguous. Germline V gene lookup returns CDR1 SNHLY and CDR2 FYNNEI. CDR3 length: 13 amino acids. Trimming took 1 base from V and 0 from J, leaving 3 bases between them. The CDR3 nucleotides read TGTGCCAGCAGTGAAGGCATGAACACTGAAGCTTTCTTT. It is translated as CASSEGMNTEAFF.

The chain employs TRBV6-1 and TRBJ2-7; D possibly corresponds to TRBD2 (6 bases). V lost 2 bases to trimming and J lost 5 bases, with 13 bases between them. The CDR3 contains 14 residues. Germline CDR1 and CDR2: MNHNS and SASEGT. In nucleotides, the CDR3 is TGTGCCAGCAGTGAAAGGGCAGGGAGGAACGAGCAGTACTTC. It encodes CASSERAGRNEQYF.

The chain uses TRBV20-1 and TRBJ2-3, with D perhaps TRBD1 (5 bases). Germline lookup yields CDR1 DFQATT and CDR2 SNEGSKA (reference sequence). The V end lost 0 bases, the J end lost 8 bases, and 6 bases lay between the germline ends. The CDR3 is 11 amino acids. The CDR3 nucleotides are TGCAGTGCTAGAGACAGGGTTACGCAGTATTTT. This gives the protein CSARDRVTQYF.

J is TRBJ1-1 and V is TRBV18; no firm D call. Germline lookup yields CDR1 KGHSH and CDR2 LQKENI. The CDR3 length is 15 residues. V lost 3 bases, J lost 0 bases, and 11 bases lay in between. This CDR3 is CASSPRPLVNTEAFF. CDR3 coding DNA: TGTGCCAGCTCACCGCGGCCGTTGGTGAACACTGAAGCTTTCTTT.